The clone carrying this TCR beta chain showed up many times. Germline values: CDR1 SGDLS, CDR2 YYNGEE. With 4 bases removed from V and 0 bases from J, the gap between germline ends came to 16 bases. The length of the CDR3 is 16 residues. The sample is drawn from a study of neurological immune-mediated disorders. The making of cDNA relied on 5'RACE with 10-nucleotide random UMIs. In each sequencing run, over 170 million TCR-beta sequences were generated from 15-18 subjects. TCRdb fed the 5' RACE reads into MiXCR, producing one record per CDR3 protein. This table holds tens of thousands of distinct CDR3 sequences, about 10% found once. Documented time point: longitudinal time-point 1 (baseline). It was from 2 million PBMCs stored at -80 C that the unsorted libraries were obtained.

The sequencing input was PBMCs. V is TRBV9 and J is TRBJ1-2; D is unresolved. The receptor was derived from a male donor with HTLV-1-associated myelopathy (HAM/TSP). The CDR3 bases are TGTGCCAGCAGCCCCGCGGTACCCGGGTCTAACTATGGCTACACCTTC. Translating it yields CASSPAVPGSNYGYTF.